This T cell receptor beta chain comes out of a study of cytomegalovirus exposure and HLA in healthy donors. This clone appeared once. The PCR employed 60 Vbeta primers together with 13 Jbeta primers. Sequenced by immunoSEQ multiplex PCR; TCRdb stores in-frame clones only, minus some. The data contain tens of thousands of clones, approximately 70% of them singletons. The sample was PBMCs. The clonotype comes from a woman aged 45-65 years in good health and CMV-seronegative.

CDR3 region: CASSSILAGKETQYF. The CDR3 nucleotides read TGTGCCAGCAGTAGCATACTAGCGGGGAAAGAGACCCAGTACTTC. This rearrangement joins TRBV28 to TRBJ2-5, with 10 positions matching TRBD2. V shed 5 bases, J shed 3 bases, and the junction held 6 bases outside the gene matches. The CDR3 is made up of 15 amino acids. In germline, CDR1 is MDHEN, CDR2 SYDVKM.